Each of the 21 T cell receptor beta chains below was sequenced from the same sample in a study of T cell responses to AZD1222 COVID-19 vaccine. Sequenced by immunoSEQ multiplex PCR; TCRdb stores in-frame clones only, minus some. The sample lists 150,000 to 200,000 clones, about 94% seen once, with roughly 9.2% in the top ten. The sample was peripheral blood, taken on day 0 of AZD1222 vaccination. These receptors were taken from an adult in good health.

The genes are TRBV6-2 or TRBV6-3 and TRBJ1-1; perhaps TRBD1 as D (6 bases). The germline CDR1 and CDR2 sequences are MNHEY and SVGEGT. The CDR3 is 15 residues long. Trimming took off 4 bases at V and 3 bases at J, with 15 bases between the two ends. CDR3 sequence: CASSFRRDTYTEAFF. CDR3 DNA: TGTGCCAGCAGTTTTCGCCGGGACACCTACACTGAAGCTTTCTTT.

The chain links TRBV9 to TRBJ1-4, with 10 bases identical to TRBD1. Trimming cost V 4 bases and J 3 bases; bases outside gene matches: 3. Germline assignment: CDR1 SGDLS and CDR2 YYNGEE. CDR3 size: 15 residues. CDR3 nucleotide sequence: TGTGCCAGCAGCCACGGACAGGGGGCTAATGAAAAACTGTTTTTT. Amino acids: CASSHGQGANEKLFF. The variable domain in full, with the rest retrieved from reference TRBV9 and TRBJ1-4, is DSGVTQTPKHLITATGQRVTLRCSPRSGDLSVYWYQQSLDQGLQFLIQYYNGEERAKGNILERFSAQQFPDLHSELNLSSLELGDSALYFCASSHGQGANEKLFFGSGTQLSVL.

V is TRBV18 and J is TRBJ2-7; 9 bases are a match to TRBD1. Germline V gives CDR1 KGHSH, CDR2 LQKENI. The J segment lost 3 bases and the V segment lost 6 bases, leaving 6 bases of the junction unmatched. CDR3 size: 14 residues. CDR3 sequence: CASSSGTGIYEQYF. Written as DNA, the CDR3 is TGTGCCAGCTCCTCCGGGACAGGGATCTACGAGCAGTACTTC. Complete variable domain (other parts from reference TRBV18 and TRBJ2-7): NAGVMQNPRHLVRRRGQEARLRCSPMKGHSHVYWYRQLPEEGLKFMVYLQKENIIDESGMPKERFSAEFPKEGPSILRIQQVVRGDSAAYFCASSSGTGIYEQYFGPGTRLTVT.

The gene calls are TRBV10-3 and TRBJ2-1; 14 bases fit TRBD2. Trimming cost V 2 bases and J 9 bases; bases outside gene matches: 6. The germline gives CDR1 ENHRY, CDR2 SYGVKD. The length of the CDR3 is 16 residues. The CDR3 bases are TGTGCCATCAGTGAGGGGACTAGCGGGAGTAAGGCTGAGCAGTTCTTC. It is translated as CAISEGTSGSKAEQFF.

The chain carries TRBV6-5 and TRBJ1-1; D gene unclear. Germline V gene sequence: CDR1 MNHEY, CDR2 SVGAGI. Deletions cut 9 bases from V and 6 bases from J, with 14 bases between. The CDR3 has 12 amino acids. CDR3 amino acids: CASRSPSSEAFF. In nucleotides, the CDR3 is TGTGCCAGTCGGTCCCCCTCCTCTGAAGCTTTCTTT.

V is TRBV29-1 and J is TRBJ2-7; 7 bases agree with TRBD2. The CDR3 runs 12 residues. Germline CDR1 and CDR2: SQVTM and ANQGSEA. J lost 5 bases, V lost 1 base, and 2 bases had no gene match. As DNA, the CDR3 is TGCAGCGTTGAAGGGGGAGGGGACGAGCAGTACTTC. Its translation: CSVEGGGDEQYF.

This clone was observed a single time. The chain combines TRBV27 with TRBJ2-1; TRBD2 aligns across 10 bases. J gave up 5 bases and V 5 bases, and 12 bases lay outside the gene matches. The CDR3 is 17 residues long. CDR1 and CDR2 from the germline V gene are MNHEY and SMNVEV (reference sequence). The CDR3 bases are TGTGCCAGCAGTACCCGGACTAGCGGAGTTAGTAACAATGAGCAGTTCTTC. Translating gives CASSTRTSGVSNNEQFF.

The CDR3 nucleotides read TGTGCCAGCAGCACGACTAGCGGAGGGGGCCTGAACACCGGGGAGCTGTTTTTT. It translates to CASSTTSGGGLNTGELFF. V and J are TRBV5-4 and TRBJ2-2, with 9 bases identical to TRBD2. Unmatched junction bases numbered 11, after V lost 4 bases and J lost 1 base. This CDR3 is 18 amino acids long. CDR1 is SGHNT and CDR2 is YYREEE in the germline V gene (reference sequence).

J is TRBJ2-1 and V is TRBV6-5, with TRBD1 matching over 7 bases. The CDR3 runs 14 residues. Germline lookup yields CDR1 MNHEY and CDR2 SVGAGI. With V trimmed by 6 bases and J by 8 bases, 10 bases remained unmatched. The CDR3 DNA reads as TGTGCCAGCAGCTGGGACAGAGCGACATATGAGCAGTTCTTC. Its protein is CASSWDRATYEQFF.

The chain uses TRBV3-1 (or the pseudogene TRBV3-2) and TRBJ1-1; TRBD1 matches at 8 bases. CDR1 is LGHDT and CDR2 is YNNKEL in the germline V gene (reference sequence). This CDR3 has 14 residues. Losses at the gene ends were 0 bases for V and 8 bases for J; bases not matched to a gene: 5. CDR3 in amino acids: CASSQDPTGGEAFF. In nucleotides, the CDR3 is TGTGCCAGCAGCCAAGACCCTACAGGGGGGGAAGCTTTCTTT.

About this clone itself: An end of the junction differs from the germline gene, which may be a read error. This chain links TRBV4-2 with TRBJ1-2; D possibly corresponds to TRBD1 (6 bases). The CDR3 has 13 residues. Germline V gives CDR1 LGHNA, CDR2 YNFKEQ. The CDR3 protein is CASSEDRNYGYTF. Here the CDR3 DNA reads TGTGCCAGCAGCGAAGACAGGAACTATGGCTACACCTTC.

The chain combines TRBV29-1 with TRBJ2-3, with a possible D match to TRBD1 (5 bases). V gave up 6 bases and J gave up 0 bases, with 16 bases separating them. Looked up from germline, CDR1 is SQVTM and CDR2 is ANQGSEA. This CDR3 has 15 residues. CDR3 region: CSVAGQGPSTDTQYF. In nucleotides, the CDR3 is TGCAGCGTCGCAGGGCAGGGTCCGAGCACAGATACGCAGTATTTT.

The rearrangement uses TRBV2 and TRBJ1-2, with D maybe TRBD1 (5 bases). The CDR3 contains 11 residues. Germline assignment: CDR1 SNHLY and CDR2 FYNNEI. Between the trimmed V and J ends, which lost 7 bases and 7 bases, there was a span of 10 bases. The CDR3 spells CASIQDGGYTF. The CDR3 bases are TGTGCCAGCATACAGGACGGTGGCTACACCTTC.

V usage is TRBV30 and J usage is TRBJ2-7; D uncertain. CDR1 is GTSNPN, CDR2 SVGIG, per germline (reference sequence). The CDR3 runs to 11 residues. V was cut by 3 bases and J by 4 bases, with 7 bases left in between. The CDR3: CAWSGQYEQYF. Here the CDR3 DNA reads TGTGCCTGGAGCGGCCAATACGAGCAGTACTTC.

The V gene is TRBV10-3, the J gene TRBJ2-1; 12 bases are a match to TRBD2. The CDR3 is made up of 17 amino acids. Germline CDR1 is ENHRY and CDR2 is SYGVKD. V lost 8 bases, J lost 3 bases, and 11 bases stayed unmatched. CDR3 region: CAISPLQTSGSYNEQFF. For the CDR3, the DNA is TGTGCCATCTCGCCCCTCCAGACTAGCGGGAGCTACAATGAGCAGTTCTTC.

V is TRBV30 and J is TRBJ2-7, with D perhaps matching TRBD1 or TRBD2 (5 bases each). The germline gives CDR1 GTSNPN, CDR2 SVGIG (reference sequence). The CDR3 contains 16 residues. The V gene lost 2 bases and the J gene lost 2 bases, with 19 bases spanning the gap. The CDR3: CAWSRWPGRGPYEQYF. CDR3 in DNA: TGTGCCTGGAGTCGCTGGCCGGGACGTGGGCCCTACGAGCAGTACTTC.

The V gene is TRBV5-1, the J gene TRBJ2-1, with 11 positions matching TRBD2. Germline V gives CDR1 SGHRS, CDR2 YFSETQ. The CDR3 consists of 17 residues. Trimming at V came to 2 bases and at J to 5 bases, leaving 9 bases not matched to a gene. The CDR3 sequence: CASSLLGTSGTHNEQFF. CDR3 in DNA: TGCGCCAGCAGCTTATTAGGGACTAGCGGTACCCACAATGAGCAGTTCTTC. Full variable domain (missing parts from reference TRBV5-1 and TRBJ2-1): KAGVTQTPRYLIKTRGQQVTLSCSPISGHRSVSWYQQTPGQGLQFLFEYFSETQRNKGNFPGRFSGRQFSNSRSEMNVSTLELGDSALYLCASSLLGTSGTHNEQFFGPGTRLTVL.

J is TRBJ1-3 and V is TRBV14; no reliable D call. The CDR3 contains 15 residues. Germline assignment: CDR1 SGHDN and CDR2 FVKESK. Trimming stripped 4 bases from V and 0 bases from J, with 10 bases between. The DNA of the CDR3 is TGTGCCAGCAGCCCCTTCGGGCCCTCTGGAAACACCATATATTTT. As protein: CASSPFGPSGNTIYF.

The chain recombines TRBV28 with TRBJ1-5; D ambiguous. The CDR3 covers 12 residues. Germline V CDR1 and CDR2: MDHEN, SYDVKM. V lost 0 bases, J lost 5 bases, and 2 bases lay in between. The chain's CDR3 is CASSLWDQPQHF. DNA for the CDR3: TGTGCCAGCAGTTTATGGGATCAGCCCCAGCATTTT.

This clone showed up just a few times. The rearrangement links TRBV24-1 to TRBJ2-5; 8 bases line up with TRBD1. The V and J ends lost 4 bases and 5 bases, in that order; junction bases with no gene match: 5. Germline V CDR1 and CDR2: KGHDR, SFDVKD. This CDR3 is built from 14 residues. CDR3 sequence reads: CATSDLDRGETQYF. The CDR3 DNA sequence: TGTGCCACCAGTGACCTCGACAGGGGTGAGACCCAGTACTTC.

The chain has TRBV24-1 and TRBJ2-1; D may be TRBD2 (6 bases). V lost 4 bases to trimming and J lost 3 bases, with 9 bases between them. Germline loops: CDR1 KGHDR, CDR2 SFDVKD. The CDR3 has 14 amino acids. Here the CDR3 reads CATSDLTSYNEQFF. CDR3 coding DNA: TGTGCCACCAGTGACTTGACTAGCTACAATGAGCAGTTCTTC.